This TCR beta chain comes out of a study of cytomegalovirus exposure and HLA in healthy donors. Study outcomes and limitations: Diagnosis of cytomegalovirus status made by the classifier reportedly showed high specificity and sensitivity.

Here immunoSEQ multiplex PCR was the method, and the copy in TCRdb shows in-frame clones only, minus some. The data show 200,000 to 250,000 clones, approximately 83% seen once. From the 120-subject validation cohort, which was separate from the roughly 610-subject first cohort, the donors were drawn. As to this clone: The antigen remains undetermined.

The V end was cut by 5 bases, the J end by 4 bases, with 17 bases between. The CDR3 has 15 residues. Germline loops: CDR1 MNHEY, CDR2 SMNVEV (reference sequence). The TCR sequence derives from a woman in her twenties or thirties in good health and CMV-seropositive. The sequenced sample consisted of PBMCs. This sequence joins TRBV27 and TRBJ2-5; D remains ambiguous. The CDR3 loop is CASSPRAKGTETQYF. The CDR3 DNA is TGTGCCAGCAGTCCCCGGGCCAAAGGAACAGAGACCCAGTACTTC.